The T cell receptor beta chain described here comes from a study of tumor-infiltrating lymphocytes in primary liver carcinoma. The overall study: Stage T1-T3 N0M0 tumors measured about 4 to 10 cm at most. Samples had roughly 3.65 to 8 million productive TCRbeta reads, comparable between tissue types.

Total RNA (around 0.45 ug) served as template for TCR beta cDNA synthesis primed by a constant-region primer. Three nested multiplex PCR rounds, a slightly modified ARM-PCR method, built the TCR beta libraries. Running around 10 cycles apiece, the first two PCR rounds relied on TRBV1-TRBV30 forward primers together with a C-beta reverse primer. A single record per CDR3 protein comes from TCRdb applying MiXCR to the multiplex PCR reads. The repertoire holds around 32,000 distinct CDR3 sequences, with approximately 80% as singletons. Taking roughly 20-32 mg of unsorted bulk tissue, the authors co-extracted RNA and DNA. Per the germline V gene, CDR1 is MGHRA and CDR2 is YSYEKL. This CDR3 comprises 18 residues. Regarding this clonotype: Sequence at one end of the junction differs from germline and may be a read error.

This TCR derives from a man aged 35 to 55 with primary liver carcinoma and hepatitis B virus infection. Sequenced input: liver tumor tissue from sampling region 5. Subset described: tumor region T5, tumor centre. The chain couples TRBV4-1 to TRBJ2-3, with TRBD1 matching over 7 bases. CDR3 loop: CTSSRDRQGWVAADTQYF. As DNA, the CDR3 is TGCACCAGCAGCCGAGATCGACAGGGCTGGGTTGCCGCAGATACGCAGTATTTT.